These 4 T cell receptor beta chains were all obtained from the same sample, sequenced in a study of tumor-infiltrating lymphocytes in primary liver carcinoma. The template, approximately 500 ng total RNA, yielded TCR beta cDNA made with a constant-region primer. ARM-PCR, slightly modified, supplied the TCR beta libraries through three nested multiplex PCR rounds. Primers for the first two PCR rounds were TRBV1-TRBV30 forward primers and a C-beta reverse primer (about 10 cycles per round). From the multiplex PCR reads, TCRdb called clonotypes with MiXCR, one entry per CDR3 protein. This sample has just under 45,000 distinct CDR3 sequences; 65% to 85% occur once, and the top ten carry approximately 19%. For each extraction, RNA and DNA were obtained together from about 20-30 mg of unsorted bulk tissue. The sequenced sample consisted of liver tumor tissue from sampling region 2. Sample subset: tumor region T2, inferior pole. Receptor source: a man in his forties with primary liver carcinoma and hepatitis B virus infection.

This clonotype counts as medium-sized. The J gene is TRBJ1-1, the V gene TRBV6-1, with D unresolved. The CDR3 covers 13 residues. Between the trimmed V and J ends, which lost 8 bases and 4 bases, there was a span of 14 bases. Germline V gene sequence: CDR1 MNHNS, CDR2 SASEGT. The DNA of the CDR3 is TGTGCCAGCTCACGGGAGCGGGGCACTGAAGCTTTCTTT. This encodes CASSRERGTEAFF.

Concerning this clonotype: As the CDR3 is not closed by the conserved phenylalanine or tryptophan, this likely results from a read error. The CDR3 region has the DNA TGTGCCAGCAAGGAGGTGAGCTCCTACAATGAGCAGTTCTTA. It is translated as CASKEVSSYNEQFL. This chain uses TRBV12-3 or TRBV12-4 with TRBJ2-1; D may be TRBD2 (5 bases). This CDR3 region has 14 residues. V dropped 7 bases and J dropped 0 bases, with 10 bases sitting between them.

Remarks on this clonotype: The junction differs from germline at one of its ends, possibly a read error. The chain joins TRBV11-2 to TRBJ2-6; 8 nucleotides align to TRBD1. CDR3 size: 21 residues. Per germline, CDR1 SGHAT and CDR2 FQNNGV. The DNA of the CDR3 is TGTGCCAACAGCGTGGGGGGAGACAGGGGCATTTCCCTCTATGGGGCCAACGTCCTGACTTTC. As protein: CANSVGGDRGISLYGANVLTF.

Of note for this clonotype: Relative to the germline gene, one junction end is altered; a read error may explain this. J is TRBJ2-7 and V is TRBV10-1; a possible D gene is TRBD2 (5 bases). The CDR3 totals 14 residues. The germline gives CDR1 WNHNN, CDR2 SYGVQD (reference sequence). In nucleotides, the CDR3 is TGCGCCAGCAGTCTCGAGGGAATGATCTACGAGCAGTATTTC. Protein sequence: CASSLEGMIYEQYF.